This entry lists 25 T cell receptor beta chains sequenced from one sample in a study of memory CD4+ T cells and cytomegalovirus serostatus. The protocol was immunoSEQ multiplex PCR, while the TCRdb copy is restricted to in-frame clones and leaves out a portion. Of tens of thousands of clones listed, 70% to 75% were seen once; the top ten hold 1.2%. The sort gate was single viable CD3+CD4+CD8-CD45RO+ cells for memory CD4+ T cells. Material: memory CD4+ T cells from blood. All receptors come from an adult in good health and CMV-seropositive.

The V call is TRBV19, the J call TRBJ1-1, with D tentatively TRBD1 (5 bases). This CDR3 contains 17 residues. V was cut by 3 bases and J by 1 base, with 18 bases left in between. Looked up from germline, CDR1 is LNHDA and CDR2 is SQIVND (reference sequence). The CDR3 loop reads CASSMGYVKTANTEAFF. The CDR3 coding sequence is TGTGCCAGTAGTATGGGATACGTGAAGACAGCGAACACTGAAGCTTTCTTT. The full variable domain, with the rest looked up from reference TRBV19 and TRBJ1-1, is DGGITQSPKYLFRKEGQNVTLSCEQNLNHDAMYWYRQDPGQGLRLIYYSQIVNDFQKGDIAEGYSVSREKKESFPLTVTSAQKNPTAFYLCASSMGYVKTANTEAFFGQGTRLTVV.

This clone turned up a few times. The CDR3 DNA reads TGTGCCAGTAGTACGGGACAGGGTGGCTACAATGAGCAGTTCTTC. Its translation is CASSTGQGGYNEQFF. This chain connects TRBV19 to TRBJ2-1, with 9 bases that match TRBD1. This CDR3 contains 15 residues. Germline V CDR1 and CDR2: LNHDA, SQIVND (reference sequence). V lost 4 bases and J lost 3; bases outside the gene matches: 4.

This sequence joins TRBV12-5 and TRBJ2-2; 7 bases are shared with TRBD2. CDR3 length equals 16 residues. V was clipped by 3 bases and J by 3 bases; unmatched bases: 7. Germline CDR1 is LGHNT and CDR2 is FRNRAP. The CDR3 spells CASGLWLAVDTGELFF. In DNA form, the CDR3 reads TGTGCTAGTGGTTTATGGCTAGCGGTGGACACCGGGGAGCTGTTTTTT.

This clone has a handful of counts. The chain joins TRBV7-2 to TRBJ1-5; D unresolved. V dropped 1 base and J dropped 5 bases, with 12 bases sitting between them. The CDR3 runs 15 residues. Germline CDR1 SGHTA, CDR2 FQGNSA. The CDR3 DNA reads as TGTGCCAGCAGCTTAGGGCGGGGAACTCATCAGCCCCAGCATTTT. Encoded protein: CASSLGRGTHQPQHF.

V usage is TRBV23-1 and J usage is TRBJ1-2, with D possibly TRBD1 on 6 matching bases. TRBV23-1 counts as an open reading frame of uncertain function. Trimming removed 0 bases at V and 4 bases at J, with 6 bases between. There are 13 residues in the CDR3. The CDR3: CASSQSRGYGYTF. The CDR3 DNA reads TGCGCCAGCAGTCAATCCAGGGGCTATGGCTACACCTTC.

The V call is TRBV7-2, the J call TRBJ2-3; D remains ambiguous. V was pared by 5 bases and J by 3 bases, with 12 bases between. The V gene's germline CDR1 is SGHTA and CDR2 FQGNSA. This CDR3 comprises 14 residues. CDR3 sequence: CASSLSRLTDTQYF. The DNA for the CDR3 is TGTGCCAGCAGCCTCTCCCGACTTACAGATACGCAGTATTTT.

CDR3 bases: TGTGCCAGCAGTGAAAAAAGGGGGGCCGGGGAGACCCAGTACTTC. Translated: CASSEKRGAGETQYF. The rearrangement links TRBV2 to TRBJ2-5; perhaps D is TRBD1 or TRBD2 (6 bases each). Germline assignment: CDR1 SNHLY and CDR2 FYNNEI. The CDR3 length is 15 residues. The V end lost 2 bases, the J end lost 5 bases, and 15 bases lay between the germline ends.

This chain joins TRBV6-1 and TRBJ1-4; 9 nucleotides line up with TRBD1. The V segment lost 4 bases and the J segment 6 bases; nucleotides outside the gene matches: 6. CDR3 length: 15 residues. CDR1 is MNHNS, CDR2 SASEGT, per germline. CDR3 sequence: CASSVSRDRDEKLFF. CDR3 in DNA: TGTGCCAGCAGTGTTTCCCGGGACAGGGATGAAAAACTGTTTTTT.

This clone was seen just once. The chain carries TRBV18 and TRBJ1-5, with TRBD1 matching over 12 bases. The CDR3 sequence is 15 residues long. The germline V gene encodes CDR1 KGHSH and CDR2 LQKENI. Trimming took 3 bases from V and 6 from J; bases not matched to a gene: 3. The DNA of the CDR3 is TGTGCCAGCTCACCGGGACAGGGGGCACTTCAGCCCCAGCATTTT. Translation gives CASSPGQGALQPQHF.

The table lists this clone with a few counts. V is TRBV19 and J is TRBJ2-3; 8 bases are shared with TRBD2. V was clipped by 7 bases and J by 3 bases; unmatched bases: 6. Germline assignment: CDR1 LNHDA and CDR2 SQIVND (reference sequence). CDR3 length: 14 residues. Here the CDR3 DNA reads TGTGCCAGTACGACGGGGGGGCGAACAGATACGCAGTATTTT. Amino acids: CASTTGGRTDTQYF. Supplemented by reference TRBV19 and TRBJ2-3, the full variable domain reads DGGITQSPKYLFRKEGQNVTLSCEQNLNHDAMYWYRQDPGQGLRLIYYSQIVNDFQKGDIAEGYSVSREKKESFPLTVTSAQKNPTAFYLCASTTGGRTDTQYFGPGTRLTVL.

V and J are TRBV6-5 and TRBJ2-5, with D maybe TRBD2 (6 bases). Germline V CDR1 and CDR2: MNHEY, SVGAGI. There are 14 residues in the CDR3. The V and J ends lost 2 bases and 3 bases respectively, with 10 bases between them. The CDR3 loop is CASSYGRGKETQYF. In DNA, the CDR3 is TGTGCCAGCAGTTACGGCCGGGGGAAAGAGACCCAGTACTTC.

The chain is built from TRBV5-6 and TRBJ2-2; no reliable D call. The CDR3 contains 16 residues. Trimming removed 2 bases at V and 6 bases at J, with 17 bases between. Germline CDR1 and CDR2: SGHDT and YYEEEE. Here the CDR3 DNA reads TGTGCCAGCAGCTTCGTTCCTAATCCACTCGCCGGGGAGCTGTTTTTT. Residues: CASSFVPNPLAGELFF.

The CDR3, as DNA: TGCGCCAGCAGCCAACCCTACACGGAGAACACTGAAGCTTTCTTT. Its translation is CASSQPYTENTEAFF. The rearrangement joins TRBV4-1 to TRBJ1-1; D not resolved. CDR3 length equals 15 residues. Germline CDR1 and CDR2: MGHRA and YSYEKL. V was clipped by 2 bases and J by 1 base, with 11 bases between them.

The chain couples TRBV7-3 to TRBJ2-4, with 7 bases lining up with TRBD1. The CDR3 covers 15 residues. Germline V gene sequence: CDR1 SGHTA, CDR2 FQGTGA. The J segment lost 8 bases and the V segment lost 5 bases, leaving 12 bases of the junction unmatched. This CDR3 reads CASSPGQAEGDIQYF. CDR3 sequence (DNA): TGTGCCAGCAGCCCTGGACAGGCTGAGGGAGACATTCAGTACTTC. Full variable domain (remainder filled in from reference TRBV7-3 and TRBJ2-4): GAGVSQTPSNKVTEKGKYVELRCDPISGHTALYWYRQSLGQGPEFLIYFQGTGAADDSGLPNDRFFAVRPEGSVSTLKIQRTERGDSAVYLCASSPGQAEGDIQYFGAGTRLSVL.

V usage is TRBV7-2 and J usage is TRBJ2-7; maybe TRBD2 (6 bases). Germline V gene data show CDR1 as SGHTA and CDR2 as FQGNSA. The CDR3 is 17 residues long. V was trimmed by 0 bases and J by 2 bases, leaving 17 bases between them. This CDR3 is CASSLAGGNRSPYEQYF. CDR3 DNA: TGTGCCAGCAGCTTAGCGGGGGGAAACAGGTCCCCCTACGAGCAGTACTTC.

Here the CDR3 reads CASLDGFF. CDR3 nucleotides: TGTGCCAGCCTGGACGGTTTCTTT. The chain links TRBV6-5 to TRBJ1-1, with unresolved D. Trimming left V 8 bases short and J 13 bases short, with 8 bases between. The V gene's germline CDR1 is MNHEY and CDR2 SVGAGI. There are 8 residues in the CDR3.

The gene calls are TRBV5-1 and TRBJ2-5; 10 positions agree with TRBD2. The length of the CDR3 is 17 residues. CDR1 is SGHRS and CDR2 is YFSETQ in the germline V gene. V dropped 5 bases and J dropped 2; count of bases not matched to a gene: 12. CDR3 sequence reads: CASRMGFGTSEQETQYF. The CDR3 nucleotides are TGCGCCAGCAGAATGGGGTTCGGGACTAGCGAACAAGAGACCCAGTACTTC. The full variable domain, in which reference TRBV5-1 and TRBJ2-5 provide the parts outside the CDR3, is KAGVTQTPRYLIKTRGQQVTLSCSPISGHRSVSWYQQTPGQGLQFLFEYFSETQRNKGNFPGRFSGRQFSNSRSEMNVSTLELGDSALYLCASRMGFGTSEQETQYFGPGTRLLVL.

The V and J genes are TRBV7-2 and TRBJ2-3; 10 nucleotides agree with TRBD2. Germline CDR1 SGHTA, CDR2 FQGNSA. The V and J ends lost 1 base and 8 bases, in that order; junction bases with no gene match: 6. CDR3 length: 15 residues. The CDR3 nucleotides are TGTGCCAGCAGCTTAGGACTAGCGGGCGATCTTACGCAGTATTTT. As protein: CASSLGLAGDLTQYF.

This clone was seen once. The chain couples TRBV5-1 to TRBJ2-2; D call uncertain. Germline assignment: CDR1 SGHRS and CDR2 YFSETQ. The V and J ends lost 0 bases and 1 base respectively, with 10 bases between them. The CDR3 contains 16 residues. In DNA form, the CDR3 reads TGCGCCAGCAGCTTGGGCCCTTTGCGGAACACCGGGGAGCTGTTTTTT. Its protein product is CASSLGPLRNTGELFF.

The chain employs TRBV11-2 and TRBJ2-7; D gene ambiguous. The V gene's germline CDR1 is SGHAT and CDR2 FQNNGV. There are 11 residues in the CDR3. The germline V and J ends were trimmed by 5 bases and 4 bases, with 6 bases remaining between them. The CDR3 sequence: CASSRSYEQYF. CDR3 bases: TGTGCCAGCAGCCGGAGTTACGAGCAGTACTTC.

A single count supports this clone. V usage is TRBV19 and J usage is TRBJ2-2, with 7 positions matching TRBD1. Germline V gene sequence: CDR1 LNHDA, CDR2 SQIVND (reference sequence). The CDR3 totals 14 residues. Unmatched junction bases numbered 4, after V lost 6 bases and J lost 3 bases. The CDR3 DNA reads TGTGCCAGTAGACGACAGGGCGACACCGGGGAGCTGTTTTTT. The encoded protein is CASRRQGDTGELFF. Full variable domain (remainder filled in from reference TRBV19 and TRBJ2-2): DGGITQSPKYLFRKEGQNVTLSCEQNLNHDAMYWYRQDPGQGLRLIYYSQIVNDFQKGDIAEGYSVSREKKESFPLTVTSAQKNPTAFYLCASRRQGDTGELFFGEGSRLTVL.

CDR3 coding DNA: TGTGCCAGCAGCGAGAACAGGGGGCCCTACGAGCAGTACTTC. This codes for CASSENRGPYEQYF. The genes are TRBV14 and TRBJ2-7, with TRBD1 matching 9 bases. In germline, CDR1 is SGHDN, CDR2 FVKESK. The CDR3 is 14 amino acids. V lost 5 bases, J lost 2 bases, and 4 bases stayed unmatched. The full variable domain, its missing parts supplied by reference TRBV14 and TRBJ2-7, is EAGVTQFPSHSVIEKGQTVTLRCDPISGHDNLYWYRRVMGKEIKFLLHFVKESKQDESGMPNNRFLAERTGGTYSTLKVQPAELEDSGVYFCASSENRGPYEQYFGPGTRLTVT.

The J gene is TRBJ2-5, the V gene TRBV7-3; D not certain. The CDR3 has 16 amino acids. Trimming took off 0 bases at V and 1 base at J, with 12 bases between the two ends. CDR1 and CDR2 from the germline V gene are SGHTA and FQGTGA. The CDR3 sequence is CASSLTGRRSQETQYF. In DNA, the CDR3 is TGTGCCAGCAGCTTAACAGGCCGACGGTCCCAAGAGACCCAGTACTTC. The complete variable domain, with remaining parts taken from reference TRBV7-3 and TRBJ2-5, reads GAGVSQTPSNKVTEKGKYVELRCDPISGHTALYWYRQSLGQGPEFLIYFQGTGAADDSGLPNDRFFAVRPEGSVSTLKIQRTERGDSAVYLCASSLTGRRSQETQYFGPGTRLLVL.

J is TRBJ2-1 and V is TRBV6-5; 13 bases line up with TRBD2. CDR3 size: 15 residues. Germline trimming cut 7 bases from V and 8 bases from J; bases unmatched to any gene: 8. CDR1 is MNHEY, CDR2 SVGAGI, per germline. The CDR3 is CASNRGTSGEYEQFF. CDR3 coding DNA: TGTGCCAGCAATAGGGGGACTAGCGGGGAGTATGAGCAGTTCTTC.

The chain links TRBV5-1 to TRBJ1-1, with D possibly being TRBD1 (5 bases). CDR1 and CDR2 from the germline V gene are SGHRS and YFSETQ. Trimming took 3 bases from V and 4 from J, leaving 19 bases between them. CDR3 length equals 16 residues. The CDR3 sequence is CASSWGPQEGGTEAFF. As DNA, the CDR3 is TGCGCCAGCAGCTGGGGCCCACAGGAGGGAGGCACTGAAGCTTTCTTT.